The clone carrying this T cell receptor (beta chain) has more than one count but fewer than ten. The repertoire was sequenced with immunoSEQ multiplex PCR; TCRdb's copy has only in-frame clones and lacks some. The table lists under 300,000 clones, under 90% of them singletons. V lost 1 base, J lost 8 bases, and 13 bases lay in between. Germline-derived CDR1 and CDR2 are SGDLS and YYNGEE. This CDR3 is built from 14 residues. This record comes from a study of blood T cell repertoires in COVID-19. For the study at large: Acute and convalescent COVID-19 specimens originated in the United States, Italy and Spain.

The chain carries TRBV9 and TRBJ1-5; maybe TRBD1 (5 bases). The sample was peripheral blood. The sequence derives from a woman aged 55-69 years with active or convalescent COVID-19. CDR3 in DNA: TGTGCCAGCAGCGTATATGGGGCTGGAGAGCCCCAGCATTTT. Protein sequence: CASSVYGAGEPQHF.